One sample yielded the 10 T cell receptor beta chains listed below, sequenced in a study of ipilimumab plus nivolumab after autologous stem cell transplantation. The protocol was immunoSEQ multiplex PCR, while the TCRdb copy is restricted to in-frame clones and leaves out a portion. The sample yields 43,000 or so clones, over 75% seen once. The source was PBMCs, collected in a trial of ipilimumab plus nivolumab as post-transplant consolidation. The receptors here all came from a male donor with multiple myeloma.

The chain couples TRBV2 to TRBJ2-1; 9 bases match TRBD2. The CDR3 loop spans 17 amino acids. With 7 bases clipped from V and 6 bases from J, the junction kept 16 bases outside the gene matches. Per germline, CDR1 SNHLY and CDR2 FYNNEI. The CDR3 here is CASNLQGFGGRVNEQFF. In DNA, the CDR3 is TGTGCCAGCAACCTACAGGGGTTCGGCGGGAGGGTCAATGAGCAGTTCTTC.

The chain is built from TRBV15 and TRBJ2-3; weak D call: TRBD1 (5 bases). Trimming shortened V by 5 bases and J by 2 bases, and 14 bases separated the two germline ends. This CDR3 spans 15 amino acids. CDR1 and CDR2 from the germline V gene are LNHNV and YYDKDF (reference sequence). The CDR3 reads CATSSRRGATDTQYF. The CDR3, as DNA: TGTGCCACCAGCTCTCGGCGTGGGGCCACAGATACGCAGTATTTT.

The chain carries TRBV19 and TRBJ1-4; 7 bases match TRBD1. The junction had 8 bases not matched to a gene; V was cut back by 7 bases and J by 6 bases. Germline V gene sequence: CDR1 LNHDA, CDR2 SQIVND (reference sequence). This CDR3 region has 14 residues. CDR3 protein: CASNPTGRDEKLFF. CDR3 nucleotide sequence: TGTGCCAGTAATCCGACAGGGAGGGATGAAAAACTGTTTTTT.

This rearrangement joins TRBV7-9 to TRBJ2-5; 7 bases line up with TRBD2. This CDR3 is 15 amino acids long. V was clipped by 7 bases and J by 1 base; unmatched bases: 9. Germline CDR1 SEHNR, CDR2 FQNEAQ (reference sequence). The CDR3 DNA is TGTGCCAGCATCCCCCTTAGCGGGTCCCAAGAGACCCAGTACTTC. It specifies CASIPLSGSQETQYF.

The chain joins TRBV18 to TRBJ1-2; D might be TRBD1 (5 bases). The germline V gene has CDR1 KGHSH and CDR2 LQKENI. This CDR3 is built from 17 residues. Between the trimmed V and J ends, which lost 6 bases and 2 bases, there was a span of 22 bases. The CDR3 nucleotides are TGTGCCAGCTCCCAAGGCGGGGGTCGGGGTATCAACTATGGCTACACCTTC. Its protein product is CASSQGGGRGINYGYTF.

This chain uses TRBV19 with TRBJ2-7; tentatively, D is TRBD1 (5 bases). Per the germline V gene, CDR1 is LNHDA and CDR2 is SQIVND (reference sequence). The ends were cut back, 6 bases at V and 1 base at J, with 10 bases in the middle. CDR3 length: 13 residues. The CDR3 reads CASRATVSYEQYF. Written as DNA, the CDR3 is TGTGCCAGTAGAGCGACAGTTTCCTACGAGCAGTACTTC.

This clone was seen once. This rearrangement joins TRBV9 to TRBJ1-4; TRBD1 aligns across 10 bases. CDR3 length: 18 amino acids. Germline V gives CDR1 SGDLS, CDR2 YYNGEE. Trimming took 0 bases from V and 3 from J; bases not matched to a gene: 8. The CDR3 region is CASSVGPGTGVPNEKLFF. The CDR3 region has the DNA TGTGCCAGCAGCGTAGGACCCGGGACAGGGGTTCCTAATGAAAAACTGTTTTTT.

The CDR3 nucleotides are TGCGCCAGCAGCTTCAGCGGGGGGGCCGGGGATGAGCAGTTCTTC. It yields the protein CASSFSGGAGDEQFF. V and J are TRBV5-1 and TRBJ2-1; TRBD2 matches at 10 bases. Germline V CDR1 and CDR2: SGHRS, YFSETQ. V lost 2 bases and J lost 8; bases outside the gene matches: 7. The CDR3 is made up of 15 amino acids.

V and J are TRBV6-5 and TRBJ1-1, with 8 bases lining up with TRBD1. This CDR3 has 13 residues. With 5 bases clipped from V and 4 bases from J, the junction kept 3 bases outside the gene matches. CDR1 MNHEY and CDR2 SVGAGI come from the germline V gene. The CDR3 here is CASSLDRATEAFF. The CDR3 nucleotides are TGTGCCAGCAGTCTGGACAGGGCCACTGAAGCTTTCTTT.

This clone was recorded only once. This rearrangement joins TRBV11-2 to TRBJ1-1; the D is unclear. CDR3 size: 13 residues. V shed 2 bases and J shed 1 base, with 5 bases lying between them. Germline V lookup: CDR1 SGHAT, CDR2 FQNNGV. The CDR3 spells CASSLYRNTEAFF. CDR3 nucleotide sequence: TGTGCCAGCAGCTTATACCGGAACACTGAAGCTTTCTTT.